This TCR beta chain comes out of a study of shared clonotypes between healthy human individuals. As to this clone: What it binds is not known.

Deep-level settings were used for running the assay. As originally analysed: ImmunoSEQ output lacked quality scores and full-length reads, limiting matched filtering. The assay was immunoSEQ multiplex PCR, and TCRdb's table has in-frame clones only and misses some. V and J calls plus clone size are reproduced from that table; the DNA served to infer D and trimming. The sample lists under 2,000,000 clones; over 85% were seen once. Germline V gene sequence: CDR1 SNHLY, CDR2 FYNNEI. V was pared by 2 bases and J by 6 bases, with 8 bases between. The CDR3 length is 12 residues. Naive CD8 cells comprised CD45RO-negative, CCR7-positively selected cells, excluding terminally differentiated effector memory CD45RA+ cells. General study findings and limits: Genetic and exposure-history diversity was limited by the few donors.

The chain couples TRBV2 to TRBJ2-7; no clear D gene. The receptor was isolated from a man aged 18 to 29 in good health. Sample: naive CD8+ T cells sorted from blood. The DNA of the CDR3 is TGTGCCAGCAGTGAACCAGGTCTCGAGCAGTACTTC. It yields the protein CASSEPGLEQYF. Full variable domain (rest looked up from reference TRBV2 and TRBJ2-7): EPEVTQTPSHQVTQMGQEVILRCVPISNHLYFYWYRQILGQKVEFLVSFYNNEISEKSEIFDDQFSVERPDGSNFTLKIRSTKLEDSAMYFCASSEPGLEQYFGPGTRLTVT.